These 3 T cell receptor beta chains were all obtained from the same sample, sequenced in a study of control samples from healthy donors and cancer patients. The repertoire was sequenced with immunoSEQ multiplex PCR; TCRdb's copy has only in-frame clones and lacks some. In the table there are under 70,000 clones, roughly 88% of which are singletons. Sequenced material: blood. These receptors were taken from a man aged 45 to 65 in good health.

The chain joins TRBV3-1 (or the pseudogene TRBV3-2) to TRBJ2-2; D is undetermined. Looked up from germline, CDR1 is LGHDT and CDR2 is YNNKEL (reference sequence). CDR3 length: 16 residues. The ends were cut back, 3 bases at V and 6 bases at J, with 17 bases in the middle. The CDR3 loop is CASSQSNVLTSGELFF. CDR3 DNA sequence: TGTGCCAGCAGCCAGTCGAATGTCTTAACCTCCGGGGAGCTGTTTTTT.

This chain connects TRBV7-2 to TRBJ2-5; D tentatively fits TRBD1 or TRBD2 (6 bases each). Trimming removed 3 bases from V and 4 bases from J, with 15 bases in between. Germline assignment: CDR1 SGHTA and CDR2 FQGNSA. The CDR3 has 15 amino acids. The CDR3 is CASSFVRGPLETQYF. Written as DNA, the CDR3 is TGTGCCAGCAGCTTCGTTCGGGGGCCTTTAGAGACCCAGTACTTC.

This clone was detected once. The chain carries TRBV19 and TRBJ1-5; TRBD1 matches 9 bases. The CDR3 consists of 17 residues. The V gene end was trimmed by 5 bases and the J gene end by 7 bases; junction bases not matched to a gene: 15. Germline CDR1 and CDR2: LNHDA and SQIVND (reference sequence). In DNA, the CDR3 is TGTGCCAGTAGTTTATCGGGACAGGGACCTTCTATACAGCCCCAGCATTTT. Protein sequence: CASSLSGQGPSIQPQHF.